These 13 T cell receptor beta chains share one sample of origin, sequenced in a study of regulatory T cells in long-lasting Graves disease. Indicated time point: newly diagnosed GD, antithyroid drugs for less than 3 months. RNA isolated from PBMCs was used to make the TCR library. Construction of TCR beta libraries relied on iRepertoire HTBI primers and on Arm-PCR targeting CDR3 regions. TCRdb recomputed calls from the multiplex PCR reads with MiXCR, one row per CDR3 protein. Of about 530,000 distinct CDR3 sequences detected, approximately 16% appear once; the ten largest clones hold 20% to 25%. This sample also appeared in a second study, on T cells in Graves' hyperthyroidism and ophthalmopathy.

The source material was peripheral blood mononuclear cells (PBMCs), sampled at new diagnosis, from a patient treated with antithyroid drugs. The source is a middle-aged woman with Graves disease.

As concerns this clonotype: This is likely a read error, given that the CDR3 carries no conserved phenylalanine or tryptophan at its end. The chain has TRBV19 and TRBJ1-1; D is possibly TRBD1 (6 bases). V was shortened by 5 bases and J by 3 bases, with 10 bases between the two germline ends. Germline values: CDR1 LNHDA, CDR2 SQIVND (reference sequence). There are 13 residues in the CDR3. The CDR3 here is CASSVQGYTEAFL. DNA of the CDR3: TGTGCCAGTAGTGTACAGGGTTACACTGAAGCTTTCCTT.

This clonotype was seen many times. J is TRBJ1-1 and V is TRBV7-9; tentatively, D is TRBD1 (5 bases). Germline assignment: CDR1 SEHNR and CDR2 FQNEAQ (reference sequence). There are 15 residues in the CDR3. Deletions cut 0 bases from V and 1 base from J, with 9 bases between. The CDR3 spells CASSLAGRTNTEAFF. The CDR3 DNA reads as TGTGCCAGCAGCTTAGCGGGACGGACGAACACTGAAGCTTTCTTT.

This clonotype was counted only a few times. The chain carries TRBV4-1 and TRBJ1-1; D possibly corresponds to TRBD1 (5 bases). V lost 0 bases, J lost 11 bases, and 13 bases lay in between. Germline CDR1 and CDR2: MGHRA and YSYEKL. The CDR3 sequence is 13 residues long. The chain's CDR3 is CASSQDPGAWAFF. In DNA, the CDR3 is TGCGCCAGCAGCCAAGATCCTGGGGCGTGGGCTTTCTTT.

The J gene is TRBJ2-3, the V gene TRBV7-9; D is undetermined. The CDR3 spans 15 residues. V was trimmed by 5 bases and J by 5 bases, leaving 17 bases between them. Germline CDR1 is SEHNR and CDR2 is FQNEAQ (reference sequence). The CDR3 region is CASSPGVGSVDTQYF. CDR3 sequence (DNA): TGTGCCAGCAGCCCGGGCGTGGGCTCGGTAGATACGCAGTATTTT. Looking up the rest from reference TRBV7-9 and TRBJ2-3 gives the full variable domain: DTGVSQNPRHKITKRGQNVTFRCDPISEHNRLYWYRQTLGQGPEFLTYFQNEAQLEKSRLLSDRFSAERPKGSFSTLEIQRTEQGDSAMYLCASSPGVGSVDTQYFGPGTRLTVL.

This clonotype appeared many times. The chain uses TRBV5-1 and TRBJ2-5; 14 bases fit TRBD2. The V segment lost 3 bases and the J segment 0 bases; nucleotides outside the gene matches: 10. CDR1 and CDR2 (germline): SGHRS, YFSETQ. This CDR3 is built from 19 residues. This CDR3 reads CASSSPGTSGGQHQETQYF. CDR3 DNA sequence: TGCGCCAGCAGCTCCCCTGGGACTAGCGGGGGCCAACACCAAGAGACCCAGTACTTC.

This clonotype was detected ten times or more. The rearrangement links TRBV12-3 or TRBV12-4 to TRBJ1-5; D uncertain. The CDR3 sequence is 15 residues long. With 3 bases removed from V and 3 bases from J, the gap between germline ends came to 12 bases. CDR3 sequence (DNA): TGTGCCAGCAGTTTTGCCAGGCGTCCCAATCAGCCCCAGCATTTT. Translated: CASSFARRPNQPQHF.

This rearrangement joins TRBV19 to TRBJ1-1; D is unclear. The CDR3 runs 14 residues. V lost 3 bases and J 6 bases, leaving 14 bases between the germline ends. Germline CDR1 is LNHDA and CDR2 is SQIVND (reference sequence). CDR3: CASSMGGVNAEAFF. For the CDR3, the DNA is TGTGCCAGTAGTATGGGTGGAGTTAACGCTGAAGCTTTCTTT.

This chain connects TRBV28 to TRBJ2-1; 8 bases match TRBD2. The J call may be in error: the DNA end matches TRBJ2-5 better. The germline gives CDR1 MDHEN, CDR2 SYDVKM. The CDR3 covers 18 residues. In nucleotides, the CDR3 is TGTGCCAGCAGTTCACTCTCGCCAAGCGGGAGAACTCAAGAGACCCAGTACTTC. Translating it yields CASSSLSPSGRTQETQYF.

This clonotype was counted between two and nine times. The chain uses TRBV3-1 and TRBJ2-3; D might be TRBD2 (6 bases). V was trimmed by 0 bases and J by 2 bases, leaving 12 bases between them. CDR1 LGHDT and CDR2 YNNKEL come from the germline V gene (reference sequence). The CDR3 runs to 16 residues. CDR3 nucleotides: TGTGCCAGCAGCCAAGATCAGGGCGGGGACACAGATACGCAGTATTTT. The encoded protein is CASSQDQGGDTDTQYF.

V usage is TRBV5-6 and J usage is TRBJ1-1, with D uncertain. Germline loops: CDR1 SGHDT, CDR2 YYEEEE. CDR3 length equals 14 residues. The V gene lost 2 bases and the J gene lost 5 bases, with 13 bases spanning the gap. The CDR3 DNA reads TGTGCCAGCAGCTTTCCGGGGTTGGGAACTGAAGCTTTCTTT. Translated: CASSFPGLGTEAFF.

The rearrangement uses TRBV5-1 and TRBJ2-5; no definite D call. V was shortened by 2 bases and J by 0 bases, with 8 bases between the two germline ends. This CDR3 has 14 amino acids. In germline, CDR1 is SGHRS, CDR2 YFSETQ. As DNA, the CDR3 is TGCGCCAGCAGCTTAAGGGCCAACCAAGAGACCCAGTACTTC. Its protein is CASSLRANQETQYF.

This clonotype was detected only once. A read error is possible here, since a much larger clone lies one base away. This sequence joins TRBV3-1 and TRBJ2-1; 7 bases align to TRBD2. The V and J ends lost 1 base and 10 bases, in that order; junction bases with no gene match: 4. Germline CDR1 is LGHDT and CDR2 is YNNKEL (reference sequence). The CDR3 has 13 amino acids. The CDR3 DNA reads as TGTGCCAGCAGCCAAGGGGGGGGAATCGAGCAGTTCTTC. The encoded protein is CASSQGGGIEQFF.

This clonotype was recorded at least ten times. This chain uses TRBV2 with TRBJ1-5, with 10 bases fitting TRBD1. The CDR3 is 16 residues long. Germline V gives CDR1 SNHLY, CDR2 FYNNEI. V shed 6 bases, J shed 3 bases, and the junction held 8 bases outside the gene matches. The CDR3 reads CASRDPGTGDNQPQHF. The DNA for the CDR3 is TGTGCCAGCAGGGATCCCGGGACAGGGGACAATCAGCCCCAGCATTTT. Supplemented by reference TRBV2 and TRBJ1-5, the full variable domain reads EPEVTQTPSHQVTQMGQEVILRCVPISNHLYFYWYRQILGQKVEFLVSFYNNEISEKSEIFDDQFSVERPDGSNFTLKIRSTKLEDSAMYFCASRDPGTGDNQPQHFGDGTRLSIL.